Following are 12 T cell receptor beta chains from one sample sequenced in a study of shared clonotypes between healthy human individuals. Libraries were prepared by immunoSEQ multiplex PCR; TCRdb keeps only in-frame clonotypes and omits some of them. The sample lists over a million clones, roughly 74% occurring once. The specimen was memory CD4+ T cells from PBMCs. Subset in this sample: CD45RA-negative fraction. Receptors originate from a man aged 18 to 30 in good health. Some clones in this sample may be carry-over from other donors' samples.

The V call is TRBV6-5, the J call TRBJ1-6; the D gene is possibly TRBD1 (5 bases). This CDR3 is 15 amino acids long. The V gene's germline CDR1 is MNHEY and CDR2 SVGAGI. With 3 bases removed from V and 6 bases from J, the gap between germline ends came to 12 bases. CDR3 coding DNA: TGTGCCAGCAGTTATGCCGGGACTGGTAATTCACCCCTCCACTTT. It encodes CASSYAGTGNSPLHF.

The chain couples TRBV7-6 to TRBJ1-1, with TRBD1 identical over 7 bases. Germline V CDR1 and CDR2: SGHVS, FNYEAQ. The CDR3 spans 13 residues. J was trimmed by 2 bases and V by 5 bases; bases with no gene match: 2. The chain's CDR3 is CASSPGGNTEAFF. CDR3 coding DNA: TGTGCCAGCAGCCCAGGGGGTAACACTGAAGCTTTCTTT.

This clone was counted between two and nine times. This chain links TRBV28 with TRBJ1-5, with TRBD1 identical over 9 bases. Per germline, CDR1 MDHEN and CDR2 SYDVKM. CDR3 size: 20 residues. Trimming removed 1 base from V and 1 base from J; junction bases left unmatched: 14. The CDR3 sequence is CASSLFIIRDRDRSNQPQHF. CDR3 nucleotide sequence: TGTGCCAGCAGTTTATTCATTATCCGGGACAGGGATAGGAGCAATCAGCCCCAGCATTTT.

The CDR3 coding sequence is TGTGCCAGCTCACCACGGGACCTCTACGAGCAGTACTTC. Its translation is CASSPRDLYEQYF. This sequence joins TRBV18 and TRBJ2-7; either TRBD1 or TRBD2 may supply D (5 bases each). From germline, CDR1 is KGHSH and CDR2 LQKENI. With 1 base removed from V and 3 bases from J, the gap between germline ends came to 7 bases. This CDR3 is 13 amino acids long.

The rearrangement joins TRBV14 to TRBJ2-5; TRBD2 is a possible D gene (5 bases). Germline V lookup: CDR1 SGHDN, CDR2 FVKESK. Trimming shortened V by 2 bases and J by 6 bases, and 16 bases separated the two germline ends. The CDR3 consists of 15 residues. The CDR3 region has the DNA TGTGCCAGCAGCCAACTCCGAGGAGGCAAGCAGACCCAGTACTTC. It yields the protein CASSQLRGGKQTQYF.

The rearrangement uses TRBV15 and TRBJ1-4, with 7 bases lining up with TRBD1. Germline V CDR1 and CDR2: LNHNV, YYDKDF (reference sequence). The CDR3 is made up of 16 amino acids. V shed 0 bases and J 2 bases; nucleotides not matched to a gene: 3. The CDR3 DNA sequence: TGTGCCACCAGCAGAGACAGGGGGACCACTAATGAAAAACTGTTTTTT. Translated: CATSRDRGTTNEKLFF.

This chain links TRBV5-8 with TRBJ1-1; D is undetermined. The CDR3 is 15 amino acids. V gave up 1 base and J gave up 4 bases, with 14 bases separating them. Germline V CDR1 and CDR2: SGHTS, YDEGEE. Written as DNA, the CDR3 is TGTGCCAGCAGCTTGCTTCGGCAGCTTTCCACTGAAGCTTTCTTT. It specifies CASSLLRQLSTEAFF. Variable domain in full (rest from reference TRBV5-8 and TRBJ1-1): EAGVTQSPTHLIKTRGQQATLRCSPISGHTSVYWYQQALGLGLQFLLWYDEGEERNRGNFPPRFSGRQFPNYSSELNVNALELEDSALYLCASSLLRQLSTEAFFGQGTRLTVV.

The chain carries TRBV9 and TRBJ1-3; no clear D. With 0 bases removed from V and 4 bases from J, the gap between germline ends came to 11 bases. This CDR3 contains 15 residues. Germline loops: CDR1 SGDLS, CDR2 YYNGEE. As DNA, the CDR3 is TGTGCCAGCAGCGTAGAGGGTGGTTTAGGAAACACCATATATTTT. This encodes CASSVEGGLGNTIYF.

The CDR3 reads CSARDLQEQYF. The CDR3 coding sequence is TGCAGTGCTAGAGATCTCCAGGAGCAGTACTTC. This chain links TRBV20-1 with TRBJ2-7; D is ambiguous. From germline, CDR1 is DFQATT and CDR2 SNEGSKA (reference sequence). This CDR3 has 11 amino acids. V lost 0 bases, J lost 7 bases, and 7 bases lay in between.

Here the CDR3 DNA reads TGTGCCAGCAGCTTGGCACTTCTTTACAATGAGCAGTTCTTC. This encodes CASSLALLYNEQFF. V and J are TRBV5-4 and TRBJ2-1; D is uncertain. Germline V gene sequence: CDR1 SGHNT, CDR2 YYREEE (reference sequence). Trimming cost V 0 bases and J 4 bases, with 8 bases left between them. The CDR3 extends over 14 amino acids.

This chain connects TRBV5-4 to TRBJ2-7; D possibly corresponds to TRBD1 (6 bases). V was pared by 3 bases and J by 0 bases, with 13 bases between. CDR1 and CDR2 (germline): SGHNT, YYREEE (reference sequence). This CDR3 is 15 amino acids long. The CDR3 bases are TGTGCCAGCAGCTCCCGGGCAGGGGACTCCTACGAGCAGTACTTC. Translation: CASSSRAGDSYEQYF.

The J gene is TRBJ1-5, the V gene TRBV28; 7 bases are shared with TRBD1. Germline V gene sequence: CDR1 MDHEN, CDR2 SYDVKM. J gave up 6 bases and V 7 bases, and 12 bases lay outside the gene matches. This CDR3 is built from 15 residues. The CDR3 DNA reads TGTGCCAGCAATCAACAGGGGAAAGGAGGTCAGCCCCAGCATTTT. Amino acids: CASNQQGKGGQPQHF.